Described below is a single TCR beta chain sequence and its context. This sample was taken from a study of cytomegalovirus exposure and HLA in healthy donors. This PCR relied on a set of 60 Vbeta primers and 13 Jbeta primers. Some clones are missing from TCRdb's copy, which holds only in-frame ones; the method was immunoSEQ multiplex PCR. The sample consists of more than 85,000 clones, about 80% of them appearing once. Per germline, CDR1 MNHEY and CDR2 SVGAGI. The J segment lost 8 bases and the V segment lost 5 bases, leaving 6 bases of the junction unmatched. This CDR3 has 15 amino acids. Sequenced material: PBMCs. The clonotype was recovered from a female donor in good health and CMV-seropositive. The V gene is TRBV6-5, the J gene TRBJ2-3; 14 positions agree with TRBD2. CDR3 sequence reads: CASSPGTSGSSTQYF. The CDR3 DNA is TGTGCCAGCAGTCCCGGGACTAGCGGGAGTTCTACGCAGTATTTT.